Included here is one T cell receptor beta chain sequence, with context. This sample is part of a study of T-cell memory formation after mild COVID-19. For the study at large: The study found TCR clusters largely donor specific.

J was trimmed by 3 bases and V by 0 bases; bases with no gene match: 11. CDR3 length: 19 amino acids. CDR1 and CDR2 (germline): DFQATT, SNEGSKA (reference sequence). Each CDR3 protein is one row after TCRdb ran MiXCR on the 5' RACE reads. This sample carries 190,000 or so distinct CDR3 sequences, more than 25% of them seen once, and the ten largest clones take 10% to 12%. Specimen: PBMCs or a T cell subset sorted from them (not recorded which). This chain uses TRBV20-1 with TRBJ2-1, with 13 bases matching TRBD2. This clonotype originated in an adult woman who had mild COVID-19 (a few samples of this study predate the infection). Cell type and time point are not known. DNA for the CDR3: TGCAGTGCTAGAGACATACTAGCGGGGGGGCTAGTATTCTACAATGAGCAGTTCTTC. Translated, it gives CSARDILAGGLVFYNEQFF.